This paragraph covers one T cell receptor (beta chain) sequence. Antigen: not known. Use of 60 Vbeta and 13 Jbeta primers characterized the PCR. Original methodology: About 10 million of around 85 million unique TCR beta chains were shared, per a later count. The data were produced by immunoSEQ multiplex PCR, yet TCRdb's version contains in-frame clones alone and is incomplete. V, J and clone size derive from that table, while D and trimming were established from the DNA sequence. This table has around 190,000 clones, roughly three quarters appearing once. CDR1 is LNHDA and CDR2 is SQIVND in the germline V gene (reference sequence). The J segment lost 5 bases and the V segment lost 7 bases, leaving 14 bases of the junction unmatched. This CDR3 contains 16 residues. The source of the sample is a study of cytomegalovirus exposure and HLA in healthy donors. Regarding the study as a whole: Segments of the TCR beta V type were, in most cases, productive about 87% or about 30% of the time in an earlier analysis. Researchers counted around 180 TCR beta chains as cytomegalovirus-associated. It was only CMV serostatus that was available as immune exposure information.

The sequence was obtained from a woman aged 50 to 65 in good health and CMV-seronegative. The rearrangement joins TRBV19 to TRBJ1-3; 7 bases align to TRBD1. The sample consisted of PBMCs. The CDR3 spells CASTLNPGQWRNTIYF. The CDR3 coding sequence is TGTGCCAGTACCCTAAACCCGGGACAGTGGAGAAACACCATATATTTT.